Following are 17 T cell receptor beta chains from one sample sequenced in a study of blood T cells in healthy people across ages. For the second PCR, which ran for roughly 6 to 11 cycles, a sample-barcoded 5' primer and a J-beta primer mix were used. TCRdb re-called the 5' RACE reads through MiXCR, storing one row per CDR3 protein. The data show about 1.1 million distinct CDR3 sequences, around two fifths seen once. The sequencing sample was made of blood. These TCRs come from a man younger than 35 in good health.

This clonotype was observed a few times. This rearrangement joins TRBV6-6 to TRBJ1-2; D unresolved. Per germline, CDR1 MNHNY and CDR2 SVGAGI (reference sequence). With 7 bases removed from V and 6 bases from J, the gap between germline ends came to 9 bases. The CDR3 is made up of 11 amino acids. This CDR3 is CASTDGDGYTF. As DNA, the CDR3 is TGTGCCAGCACTGACGGAGATGGCTACACCTTC.

This clonotype has a handful of counts. This chain's CDR3 is CASRVTGPNSPLHF. CDR3 coding DNA: TGTGCCAGCAGGGTGACAGGCCCTAATTCACCCCTCCACTTT. The J gene is TRBJ1-6, the V gene TRBV12-3 or TRBV12-4; D may be TRBD1 (6 bases). The CDR3 spans 14 residues. Trimming took 6 bases from V and 6 from J, leaving 12 bases between them.

This clonotype appeared a few times. An end of the junction differs from the germline gene, which may be a read error. The V call is TRBV27, the J call TRBJ1-5, with D tentatively TRBD1 (5 bases). CDR3 size: 14 residues. Germline CDR1 and CDR2: MNHEY and SMNVEV (reference sequence). The CDR3, as DNA: TGTGCCAGCAGTGTATCGTATGATAGGGGGCCCCAGCATTTT. Translated: CASSVSYDRGPQHF.

This chain uses TRBV12-3 or TRBV12-4 with TRBJ2-6; D remains unclear. The CDR3 loop spans 15 amino acids. Trimming took off 3 bases at V and 2 bases at J, with 8 bases between the two ends. The chain's CDR3 is CASSFESAGANVLTF. CDR3 DNA: TGTGCCAGCAGTTTTGAATCCGCTGGGGCCAACGTCCTGACTTTC.

The chain has TRBV7-9 and TRBJ2-3; 8 bases match TRBD2. V trimming: 6 bases; J trimming: 2 bases; junction bases outside the gene matches: 10. This CDR3 has 16 residues. CDR1 SEHNR and CDR2 FQNEAQ come from the germline V gene (reference sequence). The CDR3 sequence is CASRRVRGGTTDTQYF. For the CDR3, the DNA is TGTGCCAGCAGGAGGGTCCGCGGGGGGACCACAGATACGCAGTATTTT.

This clonotype has a handful of counts. This chain links TRBV25-1 with TRBJ1-1, with D unresolved. The germline V gene encodes CDR1 MGHDK and CDR2 SYGVNS. Between the trimmed V and J ends, which lost 3 bases and 4 bases, there was a span of 12 bases. The CDR3 is made up of 14 amino acids. CDR3 DNA sequence: TGTGCCAGCAGTGAGTTGGAGTATGGCACTGAAGCTTTCTTT. Its protein is CASSELEYGTEAFF.

The V gene is TRBV12-3 or TRBV12-4, the J gene TRBJ2-1; D not certain. The assigned J gene may be wrong: the sequence end matches TRBJ2-7 better. The length of the CDR3 is 11 residues. In nucleotides, the CDR3 is TGTGCCAGCGTCAACTACAATGAGCAGTACTTC. It yields the protein CASVNYNEQYF.

CDR3 sequence reads: CASSSGQGPTNEKLFF. In DNA form, the CDR3 reads TGTGCCAGCAGTTCTGGCCAGGGTCCAACTAATGAAAAACTGTTTTTT. The chain combines TRBV28 with TRBJ1-4, with D perhaps TRBD1 (5 bases). V lost 4 bases and J 0 bases, leaving 12 bases between the germline ends. The CDR3 sequence is 16 residues long. The germline V gene encodes CDR1 MDHEN and CDR2 SYDVKM.

The rearrangement joins TRBV5-1 to TRBJ2-7, with 11 positions matching TRBD2. Germline V gene lookup returns CDR1 SGHRS and CDR2 YFSETQ. CDR3 length equals 15 residues. V lost 1 base and J lost 6; bases outside the gene matches: 6. In DNA, the CDR3 is TGCGCCAGCAGCTTGACGACTAGCGGGGAGGGCGAGCAGTACTTC. Amino acids: CASSLTTSGEGEQYF.

The chain carries TRBV10-3 and TRBJ2-3; the match to TRBD2 covers 10 bases. The length of the CDR3 is 14 residues. V dropped 8 bases and J dropped 2; count of bases not matched to a gene: 4. The germline V gene has CDR1 ENHRY and CDR2 SYGVKD. CDR3 sequence: CAILAGANTDTQYF. The DNA for the CDR3 is TGTGCCATCCTAGCGGGGGCTAACACAGATACGCAGTATTTT.

The J gene is TRBJ2-3, the V gene TRBV9; 9 positions agree with TRBD2. The CDR3 has 15 amino acids. The ends lost 0 bases at V and 3 bases at J; junction bases unmatched: 2. Per the germline V gene, CDR1 is SGDLS and CDR2 is YYNGEE. CDR3 DNA: TGTGCCAGCAGCGTAGGACTAGCGGAGACAGATACGCAGTATTTT. It translates to CASSVGLAETDTQYF.

DNA for the CDR3: TGTGCCAGCAGCCGACTCCACCAGCCCCAGCATTTT. Its protein is CASSRLHQPQHF. The genes are TRBV7-2 and TRBJ1-5; D ambiguous. Trimming removed 5 bases from V and 7 bases from J, with 9 bases in between. Germline CDR1 is SGHTA and CDR2 is FQGNSA. This CDR3 is 12 amino acids long.

The chain joins TRBV7-3 to TRBJ2-3; 13 bases line up with TRBD2. J gave up 3 bases and V 5 bases, and 5 bases lay outside the gene matches. Germline CDR1 is SGHTA and CDR2 is FQGTGA. The CDR3 loop spans 16 amino acids. This chain's CDR3 is CASSTKLAGGTDTQYF. CDR3 sequence (DNA): TGTGCCAGCAGCACCAAACTAGCGGGGGGGACAGATACGCAGTATTTT.

This clonotype was recorded a few times. The V gene is TRBV6-2 or TRBV6-3, the J gene TRBJ2-1; a weak D match, TRBD1 (7 bases). V gave up 6 bases and J gave up 4 bases, with 19 bases separating them. Germline assignment: CDR1 MNHEY and CDR2 SVGEGT. The CDR3 is 16 residues long. The DNA of the CDR3 is TGTGCCAGCAGCAACCCCGCGGGACAGCTTTACAATGAGCAGTTCTTC. Translation: CASSNPAGQLYNEQFF.

V and J are TRBV12-3 or TRBV12-4 and TRBJ1-1; the D gene is possibly TRBD1 (6 bases). This CDR3 contains 15 residues. Between the trimmed V and J ends, which lost 6 bases and 0 bases, there was a span of 14 bases. The CDR3 sequence is CASRHGQLLNTEAFF. The DNA of the CDR3 is TGTGCCAGCAGGCACGGACAGCTTCTGAACACTGAAGCTTTCTTT.

V usage is TRBV18 and J usage is TRBJ1-5; D is undetermined. This CDR3 contains 17 residues. Germline lookup yields CDR1 KGHSH and CDR2 LQKENI. V lost 3 bases to trimming and J lost 0 bases, with 15 bases between them. The CDR3 coding sequence is TGTGCCAGCTCACCCGAATACGAGGGTTATAGCAATCAGCCCCAGCATTTT. This encodes CASSPEYEGYSNQPQHF.

Only a few counts were recorded for this clonotype. The chain joins TRBV5-1 to TRBJ1-1; D call uncertain. The ends were cut back, 5 bases at V and 2 bases at J, with 19 bases in the middle. CDR1 SGHRS and CDR2 YFSETQ come from the germline V gene. This CDR3 is 16 amino acids long. The CDR3, as DNA: TGCGCCAGCAGTGACAAGAGAGGGAATAGTAACACTGAAGCTTTCTTT. It is translated as CASSDKRGNSNTEAFF.